The rows below give T cell receptor beta chains drawn from one sample of a study of response to subunit inactivated influenza vaccine. TCRdb re-called the RT-PCR reads through MiXCR, storing one row per CDR3 protein. The sample contains 500,000 to 600,000 distinct CDR3 sequences, 13% to 15% of which appear only once. Material: PBMCs from blood, obtained 12 days after vaccination. All receptors come from a man aged 50-60 years who received an inactivated influenza vaccine. Each CDR3 is given with its conserved first and last residue. D genes are given only for firm matches. Expanded clones get a size class; other rows say once, few or many, or leave the size out.

>TRBJ1-5|TRBV12-3/TRBV12-4|NA|NA
TGTGCCAGCAGTCAGGAGTATAGCAATCAGCCCCAGCATTTT
CASSQEYSNQPQHF
>TRBJ2-3|TRBV9|TRBD2|few
TGTGCCAGCAGCGCGGAGCCGGGACTAGCAACGCAGTATTTT
CASSAEPGLATQYF
>TRBJ2-5|TRBV5-1|NA|NA
TGCGCCAGCAGCTTGGAGGCAGGAATCCTTCAAGAGACCCAGTACTTC
CASSLEAGILQETQYF
>TRBJ2-1|TRBV7-9|TRBD2|NA
TGTGCCAGCAGCTCAAATCCGGGACTAACCTACAATGAGCAGTTCTTC
CASSSNPGLTYNEQFF
>TRBJ2-7|TRBV11-2|NA|NA
TGTGCCAGCAGCCCCGTCAGCGGTGCCTACGAGCAGTACTTC
CASSPVSGAYEQYF
>TRBJ2-1|TRBV5-1|NA|NA
TGCGCCAGCAGCTTTCTCCGGGGGACCTCCTACAATGAGCAGTTCTTC
CASSFLRGTSYNEQFF
>TRBJ2-7|TRBV20-1|NA|NA
TGCAGTGCTCGGCCGGGTATTGCCTACGAGCAGTACTTC
CSARPGIAYEQYF
>TRBJ1-2|TRBV20-1|NA|many
TGCAGTGAAAGGGGAATCGCTGGCTACACCTTC
CSERGIAGYTF
>TRBJ1-4|TRBV5-1|NA|few
TGCGCCAGCAGCCCGGACGGGGCCCGTGGTGAAAAACTGTTTTTT
CASSPDGARGEKLFF
>TRBJ1-5|TRBV24-1|NA|few
TGTGCCACCAGTGATTTGTCGGGGGATCAGCCCCAGCATTTT
CATSDLSGDQPQHF
>TRBJ1-3|TRBV25-1|NA|NA
TGTGCCAGCAGTGAATGGACGGGGGCTGGAAACACCATATATTTT
CASSEWTGAGNTIYF
>TRBJ2-5|TRBV27|NA|NA
TGTGCCAGCAGTTTAAGTGGGGGGATTAGGGAGACCCAGTACTTC
CASSLSGGIRETQYF
>TRBJ1-1|TRBV28|TRBD1|NA
TGTGCCAGCAGTTTATTTGACAGGGGGCTAACTGAAGCTTTCTTT
CASSLFDRGLTEAFF
>TRBJ1-1|TRBV30|NA|NA
TGTGCCTGGACCACCGGGACGGCAAACAATGAAGCTTTCTTT
CAWTTGTANNEAFF
>TRBJ1-1|TRBV3-1|NA|NA
TGTGCCAGCAGAACGGGAGAAGGAATCACTGAAGCTTTCTTT
CASRTGEGITEAFF
>TRBJ2-1|TRBV24-1|TRBD2|NA
TGTGCCACCAGTGATTGGAAGGGGCGGGGGGGTAATGAGCAGTTCTTC
CATSDWKGRGGNEQFF
>TRBJ2-7|TRBV18|TRBD1|NA
TGTGCCAGCTCACTCGGGACAGGGTATACCTACGAGCAGTACTTC
CASSLGTGYTYEQYF
>TRBJ2-5|TRBV20-1|NA|NA
TGCAGTGCCAACCCTAGCAGCCAAGAGACCCAGTACTTC
CSANPSSQETQYF
>TRBJ1-1|TRBV20-1|NA|NA
TGCAGTGCTAGAGATGGGAGGGTTTATCCCCCCTACACTGAAGCTTTCTTT
CSARDGRVYPPYTEAFF
>TRBJ2-5|TRBV5-6|TRBD2|few
TGTGCCAGCATCTGGGGACTAGGAGAAGAGACCCAGTACTTC
CASIWGLGEETQYF
>TRBJ2-1|TRBV27|NA|NA
TGTGCCAGCAGTGGATTGGGGGTGGAGGGCAATGAGCAGTTCTTC
CASSGLGVEGNEQFF
>TRBJ1-1|TRBV5-1|TRBD1|many
TGCGCCAGCAGCTGGGACAGGGGGCCGAACACTGAAGCTTTCTTT
CASSWDRGPNTEAFF
>TRBJ2-1|TRBV20-1|TRBD2|NA
TGCAGTGCTAGCGTAGCGGGAGGGTGGAATGAGCAGTTCTTC
CSASVAGGWNEQFF
>TRBJ1-2|TRBV7-2|NA|NA
TGTGCCAGCAGCTTTTCCCAATGGAAATATGGCTACACCTTC
CASSFSQWKYGYTF
>TRBJ2-1|TRBV9|TRBD2|NA
TGTGCCAGCAGCGACCGGACTAGCGGGGGCCTCTACAATGAGCAGTTCTTC
CASSDRTSGGLYNEQFF
>TRBJ2-1|TRBV12-3/TRBV12-4|NA|few
TGTGCCAGCAGCAATACAAGGGGGACAGAGCAGTTCTTC
CASSNTRGTEQFF
>TRBJ2-3|TRBV18|NA|NA
TGTGCCAGCTCACCAATCTCAGGGAGCACAGATACGCAGTATTTT
CASSPISGSTDTQYF
>TRBJ2-1|TRBV5-5|TRBD2|few
TGTGCCAGCAGCTCGCGGGAGGCCTCCCGGTATGAGCAGTTCTTC
CASSSREASRYEQFF
>TRBJ1-5|TRBV24-1|TRBD1|many
TGTGCCACCGCGGGGGCACAGGGGGCGCATGGCAATCAGCCCCAGCATTTT
CATAGAQGAHGNQPQHF
>TRBJ1-6|TRBV28|NA|few
TGTGCCAGCCAGGGGCTCCCTAATTCACCCCTCCACTTT
CASQGLPNSPLHF
>TRBJ1-2|TRBV7-2|NA|NA
TGTGCCAGCAGCATGTTAGGAGCTAACTATGGCTACACCTTC
CASSMLGANYGYTF
>TRBJ1-1|TRBV11-2|NA|NA
TGTGCCAGCAGCTGGGCCTGGACAGTTCGAGCTTTCTTT
CASSWAWTVRAFF
>TRBJ2-3|TRBV6-6|NA|few
TGTGCCACCTGGGGTACAGATACGCAGTATTTT
CATWGTDTQYF
>TRBJ2-3|TRBV6-5|TRBD1|NA
TGTGCCAGCAGTTACTCGGACAGGGGCACAGATACGCAGTATTTT
CASSYSDRGTDTQYF
>TRBJ2-7|TRBV5-1|TRBD2|NA
TGCGCCAGCGCAACTAGCGCTACCTACGAGCAGTACTTC
CASATSATYEQYF
>TRBJ1-2|TRBV2|NA|few
TGTGCCAGCAGTGAACAGGTCTCCCGCTACAACTATGGCTACACCTTC
CASSEQVSRYNYGYTF
>TRBJ2-3|TRBV9|TRBD2|few
TGTGCCAGCAGCGTCCTAGCGGGAGAAGATACGCAGTATTTT
CASSVLAGEDTQYF
>TRBJ2-1|TRBV7-3|NA|NA
TGTGCCAGCAGCTTCCGGGAGAGCTCCTACAATGAGCAGTTCTTC
CASSFRESSYNEQFF
>TRBJ2-7|TRBV12-3/TRBV12-4|NA|few
TGTGCCAGCAGTTTATTTCCGGGCGGGGTGGTGATCGAGCAGTACTTC
CASSLFPGGVVIEQYF
>TRBJ2-7|TRBV3-1|NA|few
TGTGCCAGCAGCCTGTGGGACGGAGCCTACGAGCAGTACTTC
CASSLWDGAYEQYF
>TRBJ2-2|TRBV4-3|NA|once
TGCGCCAGCAGCCCACAGTACCCCCAGAACACCGGGGAGCTGTTTTTT
CASSPQYPQNTGELFF
>TRBJ1-1|TRBV5-1|TRBD1|NA
TGCGCCAGCAGCCAAAGGGACAGCAGCAGAGTGAACACTGAAGCTTTCTTT
CASSQRDSSRVNTEAFF
>TRBJ2-1|TRBV6-2/TRBV6-3|TRBD2|NA
TGTGCCAGCACCACTACCGCAAGCGGGGGGTACTACAATGAGCAGTTCTTC
CASTTTASGGYYNEQFF
>TRBJ2-3|TRBV7-9|NA|few
TGTGCCAGCAGCCTCACTGGTACGCAGTATTTT
CASSLTGTQYF
>TRBJ2-5|TRBV21-1|NA|few
TGTGCCAGCAGCGGAGTCAGGGTCCAAGAGACCCAGTACTTC
CASSGVRVQETQYF
>TRBJ2-1|TRBV20-1|NA|NA
TGCAGTGCTAGAGATCTGCGGTCTTGGAATGAGCAGTTCTTC
CSARDLRSWNEQFF
>TRBJ2-3|TRBV9|NA|NA
TGTGCCAGCAGCGCTCCTACTCCCACAGATACGCAGTATTTT
CASSAPTPTDTQYF
>TRBJ2-7|TRBV29-1|TRBD1|NA
TGCAGCAAACGACAGGGTAGCTACGAGCAGTACTTC
CSKRQGSYEQYF
>TRBJ2-7|TRBV11-1|TRBD2|NA
TGTGCCAGCAGCTTAAATGGTGGACTAGCGGGGGGCAAGGACGAGCAGTACTTC
CASSLNGGLAGGKDEQYF
>TRBJ2-2|TRBV7-9|NA|NA
TGTGCCAGCAGCACAGGGGGACTAATCGCGAACACCGGGGAGCTGTTTTTT
CASSTGGLIANTGELFF
>TRBJ1-4|TRBV5-5|TRBD1|few
TGTGCCAGCAGGCCGACTGACAGGGGGCGGCAGGGTAATGAAAAACTGTTTTTT
CASRPTDRGRQGNEKLFF
>TRBJ2-1|TRBV19|TRBD1|NA
TGTGCCAGTAGTATGCGGGACAGGACCAATGAGCAGTTCTTC
CASSMRDRTNEQFF
>TRBJ2-2|TRBV10-3|NA|few
TGTGCCATCAGTGAAAGGGCAGGTGAGACGAACACCGGGGAGCTGTTTTTT
CAISERAGETNTGELFF
>TRBJ1-1|TRBV29-1|NA|many
TGCAGCGTCACTCACCGGGTCCAAACCACTGAAGCTTTCTTT
CSVTHRVQTTEAFF
>TRBJ2-7|TRBV12-3/TRBV12-4|TRBD1|few
TGTGCCAGCAGTTTAGGAGGACAGGGGGGACCCTACGAGCAGTACTTC
CASSLGGQGGPYEQYF